This T cell receptor beta chain originates from a study of patients and donors after allogeneic stem cell transplantation (TCRdb year 2020). From the cysteine through the phenylalanine, the CDR3 covers 19 amino acids. The kept DNA is CDR3 alone, 57 bases in frame from the first base. The germline V end is reduced by 0 bases and the J end by 0 bases; junction bases left unmatched: 5. As encoded in the germline V gene (reference sequence), CDR1 is LGHDT while CDR2 is YNNKEL. Libraries were constructed by RT-PCR. Sequencing took place on a NextSeq 550. TCRdb trimmed the raw reads at Q25, called clones with MiXCR and kept productive beta chains. Each entry merges the rows of one CDR3 protein and shows their most common DNA and genes. This sample gives about 70,000 distinct CDR3 sequences in total; about 30% of them show up just once. The top ten constitute roughly 29% of the sample. This clonotype was found a few times. It has no known antigen specificity. No much larger clonotype is one base removed from it; base qualities were not supplied.

Recombination linked TRBV3-1 to TRBJ2-1; 13 junctional bases match TRBD2. Input material: blood, either unsorted or a sorted T cell fraction (not recorded which). The origin of this receptor is a human donor who was either an allogeneic HSCT recipient or a stem cell or donor lymphocyte infusion donor (not recorded which). It is not recorded whose cells these are; they may come from a transplant donor. For the CDR3, the sequence is CASSQELAGGSPSYNEQFF. The nucleotide sequence is TGTGCCAGCAGCCAAGAACTAGCGGGAGGGTCACCCTCCTACAATGAGCAGTTCTTC.